This T cell receptor beta chain was obtained from a study of control samples from healthy donors and cancer patients. The protocol was immunoSEQ multiplex PCR, while the TCRdb copy is restricted to in-frame clones and leaves out a portion. The data show 150,000 to 200,000 clones, approximately 86% seen once. V shed 7 bases and J shed 4 bases, with 19 bases lying between them. There are 16 residues in the CDR3. Germline V gene data show CDR1 as LGHNT and CDR2 as FRNRAP. The V call is TRBV12-5, the J call TRBJ2-2, with D tentatively TRBD1 or TRBD2 (5 bases each). The sequence derives from a woman between 25 and 40 years old in good health. Sequences were obtained from blood. CDR3 sequence (DNA): TGTGCTAGTGCCTCCTCCTTCGGGGCGGGCACCGGGGAGCTGTTTTTT. Its translation: CASASSFGAGTGELFF.